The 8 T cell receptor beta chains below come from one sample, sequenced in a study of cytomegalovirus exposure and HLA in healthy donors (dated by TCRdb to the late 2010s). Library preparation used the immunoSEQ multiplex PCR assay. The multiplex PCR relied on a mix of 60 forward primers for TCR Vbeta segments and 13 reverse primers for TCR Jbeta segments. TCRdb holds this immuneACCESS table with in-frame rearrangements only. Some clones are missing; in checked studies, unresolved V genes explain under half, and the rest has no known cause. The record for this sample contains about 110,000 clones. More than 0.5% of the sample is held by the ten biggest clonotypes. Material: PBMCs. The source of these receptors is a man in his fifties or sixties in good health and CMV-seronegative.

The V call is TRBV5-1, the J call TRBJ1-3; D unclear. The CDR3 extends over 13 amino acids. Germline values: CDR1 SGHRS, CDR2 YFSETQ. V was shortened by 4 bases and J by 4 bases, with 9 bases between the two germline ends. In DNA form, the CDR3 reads TGCGCCAGCAGCCTGTTTTCGGGAAACACCATATATTTT. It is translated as CASSLFSGNTIYF. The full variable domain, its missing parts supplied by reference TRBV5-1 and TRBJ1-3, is KAGVTQTPRYLIKTRGQQVTLSCSPISGHRSVSWYQQTPGQGLQFLFEYFSETQRNKGNFPGRFSGRQFSNSRSEMNVSTLELGDSALYLCASSLFSGNTIYFGEGSWLTVV.

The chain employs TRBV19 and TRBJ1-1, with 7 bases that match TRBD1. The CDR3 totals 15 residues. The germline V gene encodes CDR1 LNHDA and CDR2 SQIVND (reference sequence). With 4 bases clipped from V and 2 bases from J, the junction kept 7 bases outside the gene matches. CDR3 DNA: TGTGCCAGTAGTAAAGAAGGACAGGCCAACACTGAAGCTTTCTTT. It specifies CASSKEGQANTEAFF.

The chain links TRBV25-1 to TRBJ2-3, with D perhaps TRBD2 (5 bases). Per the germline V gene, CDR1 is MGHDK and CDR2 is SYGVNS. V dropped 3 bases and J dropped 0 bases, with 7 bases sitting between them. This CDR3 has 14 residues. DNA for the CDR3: TGTGCCAGCAGTGATCGGGGAAGCACAGATACGCAGTATTTT. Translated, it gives CASSDRGSTDTQYF.

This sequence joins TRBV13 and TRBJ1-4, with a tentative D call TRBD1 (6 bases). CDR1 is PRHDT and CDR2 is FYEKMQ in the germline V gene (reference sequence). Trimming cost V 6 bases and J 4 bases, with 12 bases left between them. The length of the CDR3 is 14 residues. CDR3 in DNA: TGTGCCAGCAGTCCAAGGGGGTTTAATGAAAAACTGTTTTTT. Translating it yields CASSPRGFNEKLFF.

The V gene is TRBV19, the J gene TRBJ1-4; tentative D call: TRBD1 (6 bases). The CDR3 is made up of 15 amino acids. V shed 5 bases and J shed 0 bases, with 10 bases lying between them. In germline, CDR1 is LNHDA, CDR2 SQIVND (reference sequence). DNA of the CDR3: TGTGCCAGTAGTGAACGGACAGCAACTAATGAAAAACTGTTTTTT. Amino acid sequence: CASSERTATNEKLFF.

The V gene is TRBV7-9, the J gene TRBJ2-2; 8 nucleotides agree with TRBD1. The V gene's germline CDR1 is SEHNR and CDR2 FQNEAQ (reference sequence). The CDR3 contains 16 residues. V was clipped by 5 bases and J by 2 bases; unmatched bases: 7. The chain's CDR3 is CASSTLDRDNTGELFF. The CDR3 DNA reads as TGTGCCAGCAGCACCCTGGACAGGGATAACACCGGGGAGCTGTTTTTT.

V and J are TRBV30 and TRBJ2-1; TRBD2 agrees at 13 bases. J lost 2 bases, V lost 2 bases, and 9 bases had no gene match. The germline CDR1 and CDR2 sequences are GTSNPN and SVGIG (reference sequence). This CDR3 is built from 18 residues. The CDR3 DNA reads TGTGCCTGGAGTACTGGGACTAGCGGGACACGGGCCTACAATGAGCAGTTCTTC. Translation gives CAWSTGTSGTRAYNEQFF.

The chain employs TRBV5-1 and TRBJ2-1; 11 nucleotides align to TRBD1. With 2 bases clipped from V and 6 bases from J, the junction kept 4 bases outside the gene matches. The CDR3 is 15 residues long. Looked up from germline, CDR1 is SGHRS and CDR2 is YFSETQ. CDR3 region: CASSFRTGGFNEQFF. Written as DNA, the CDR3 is TGCGCCAGCAGCTTTCGGACAGGGGGCTTCAATGAGCAGTTCTTC.